Presented here are 5 T cell receptor beta chains from one specimen sequenced in a study of radiation and T cells in renal cell carcinoma. Time point noted: blood 2 weeks post-SBRT. Treatment meaning: 15 Gy SBRT to primary tumor, nephrectomy 4 weeks later. TCRdb's table, derived via immunoSEQ multiplex PCR, lists solely in-frame clones and lacks some. Among around 60,000 clones listed, around 81% were seen once. Source: blood, taken from a patient whose treatment included radiotherapy and nephrectomy. Source of these receptors: a man aged 60-69 years with renal cell carcinoma.

The V gene is TRBV11-3, the J gene TRBJ1-2; D gene ambiguous. CDR3 size: 13 residues. Germline V gene sequence: CDR1 SGHNT, CDR2 YENEEA. Trimming took off 1 base at V and 5 bases at J, with 8 bases between the two ends. This chain's CDR3 is CASSLGPGYGYTF. DNA of the CDR3: TGTGCCAGCAGCTTAGGTCCCGGGTATGGCTACACCTTC. Supplemented by reference TRBV11-3 and TRBJ1-2, the full variable domain reads EAGVVQSPRYKIIEKKQPVAFWCNPISGHNTLYWYLQNLGQGPELLIRYENEEAVDDSQLPKDRFSAERLKGVDSTLKIQPAELGDSAVYLCASSLGPGYGYTFGSGTRLTVV.

The rearrangement uses TRBV21-1 and TRBJ2-7; the table's TRBD2 call for D was not verified on the DNA. TRBV21-1 is noted as a pseudogene. CDR3 size: 18 residues. CDR3 nucleotides: TGTGCCAGCAGCAAAAGGAGGGTAAGCGGGAGGCGTAGATGCGAGCAGTACGTC. The encoded protein is CASSKRRVSGRRRCEQYV.

The J gene is TRBJ1-5, the V gene TRBV19; 8 nucleotides align to TRBD1. The junction had 3 bases not matched to a gene; V was cut back by 4 bases and J by 1 base. CDR3 length: 15 residues. In germline, CDR1 is LNHDA, CDR2 SQIVND (reference sequence). CDR3 in amino acids: CASSTNRGSNQPQHF. CDR3 nucleotides: TGTGCCAGTAGTACCAACAGGGGGAGCAATCAGCCCCAGCATTTT.

The rearrangement links TRBV15 to TRBJ2-2; TRBD1 might be the D (5 bases). Per germline, CDR1 LNHNV and CDR2 YYDKDF (reference sequence). This CDR3 is built from 14 residues. V lost 1 base, J lost 6 bases, and 9 bases lay in between. Written as DNA, the CDR3 is TGTGCCACCAGCAGAGGACAGCGTGCCGGGGAGCTGTTTTTT. It translates to CATSRGQRAGELFF.

The CDR3 DNA reads as TGTGCCAGCAGCTCCACAGCTGAAGCTTTCTTT. Translated: CASSSTAEAFF. The chain couples TRBV11-2 to TRBJ1-1; unclear D gene. The CDR3 length is 11 residues. Trimming pared 4 bases from V and 6 bases from J, leaving 6 bases between. CDR1 SGHAT and CDR2 FQNNGV come from the germline V gene. The full variable domain, in which reference TRBV11-2 and TRBJ1-1 provide the parts outside the CDR3, is EAGVAQSPRYKIIEKRQSVAFWCNPISGHATLYWYQQILGQGPKLLIQFQNNGVVDDSQLPKDRFSAERLKGVDSTLKIQPAKLEDSAVYLCASSSTAEAFFGQGTRLTVV.